These T cell receptor beta chains were read from a single sample in a study of T cell responses to AZD1222 COVID-19 vaccine. Clones were read by immunoSEQ multiplex PCR, and TCRdb kept only the in-frame ones, dropping some. The repertoire holds roughly 100,000 clones, with 89% as singletons. The sequencing used peripheral blood, collected on day 0 of AZD1222 vaccination. The receptors were sampled from an adult in good health. The CDR3 runs from the conserved cysteine through the conserved F or W. D genes are given only for firm matches. Clone size is shown for a subset of rows, as once, few, many or a class of expanded clone.

J gene: TRBJ1-5; V gene: TRBV2; D gene: TRBD1; clone size: once; CDR3 protein: CASSGQGKQPQHF; CDR3 DNA: TGTGCCAGCAGTGGACAGGGGAAGCAGCCCCAGCATTTT
J gene: TRBJ1-5; V gene: TRBV19; D gene: -; clone size: -; CDR3 protein: CASSIGRAKYSNQPQHF; CDR3 DNA: TGTGCCAGTAGTATTGGCAGGGCGAAGTATAGCAATCAGCCCCAGCATTTT
J gene: TRBJ1-1; V gene: TRBV6-5; D gene: TRBD1; clone size: once; CDR3 protein: CASSWLGQLNTEAFF; CDR3 DNA: TGTGCCAGCAGTTGGTTGGGACAGCTCAACACTGAAGCTTTCTTT
J gene: TRBJ1-1; V gene: TRBV5-1; D gene: -; clone size: once; CDR3 protein: CASSLVTSNGFTEAFF; CDR3 DNA: TGCGCCAGCAGCTTGGTTACCTCTAACGGCTTCACTGAAGCTTTCTTT
J gene: TRBJ2-2; V gene: TRBV7-6; D gene: -; clone size: -; CDR3 protein: CASSHGEDVGNTGELFF; CDR3 DNA: TGTGCCAGCAGCCACGGGGAGGACGTCGGAAACACCGGGGAGCTGTTTTTT
J gene: TRBJ2-7; V gene: TRBV6-5; D gene: TRBD2; clone size: -; CDR3 protein: CASSYQGLVGGYEQYF; CDR3 DNA: TGTGCCAGCAGTTACCAGGGACTAGTGGGGGGTTACGAGCAGTACTTC
J gene: TRBJ1-5; V gene: TRBV2; D gene: TRBD1; clone size: once; CDR3 protein: CASSEQGGNQPQHF; CDR3 DNA: TGTGCCAGCAGTGAGCAGGGGGGCAATCAGCCCCAGCATTTT
J gene: TRBJ1-4; V gene: TRBV24-1; D gene: -; clone size: -; CDR3 protein: CATSDQYTQGKMDEKLFF; CDR3 DNA: TGTGCCACCAGTGACCAATACACGCAGGGAAAGATGGATGAAAAACTGTTTTTT
J gene: TRBJ1-4; V gene: TRBV12-1; D gene: -; clone size: -; CDR3 protein: CASSFEGLDEKLFF; CDR3 DNA: TGTGCCAGCAGCTTTGAGGGGTTGGATGAAAAACTGTTTTTT
J gene: TRBJ2-5; V gene: TRBV19; D gene: -; clone size: few; CDR3 protein: CASSIIGQGLETQYF; CDR3 DNA: TGTGCCAGTAGTATAATCGGGCAGGGTCTGGAGACCCAGTACTTC
J gene: TRBJ2-7; V gene: TRBV27; D gene: -; clone size: -; CDR3 protein: CASAPFPVGEQYF; CDR3 DNA: TGTGCCAGCGCGCCATTTCCTGTGGGCGAGCAGTACTTC
J gene: TRBJ2-3; V gene: TRBV5-4; D gene: -; clone size: -; CDR3 protein: CASSLSVVGGLTDTQYF; CDR3 DNA: TGTGCCAGCAGCTTGTCGGTAGTGGGGGGCCTCACAGATACGCAGTATTTT
J gene: TRBJ2-1; V gene: TRBV6-1; D gene: -; clone size: -; CDR3 protein: CASSDSSYNEQFF; CDR3 DNA: TGTGCCAGCAGTGACAGCTCCTACAATGAGCAGTTCTTC
J gene: TRBJ2-1; V gene: TRBV6-2/TRBV6-3; D gene: TRBD2; clone size: -; CDR3 protein: CASSYSNGGGYNEQFF; CDR3 DNA: TGTGCCAGCAGTTACTCGAATGGGGGGGGCTACAATGAGCAGTTCTTC
J gene: TRBJ2-3; V gene: TRBV19; D gene: TRBD1; clone size: -; CDR3 protein: CASSMWGQGEDTQYF; CDR3 DNA: TGTGCCAGTAGTATGTGGGGACAGGGGGAAGATACGCAGTATTTT
J gene: TRBJ1-1; V gene: TRBV9; D gene: TRBD1; clone size: -; CDR3 protein: CASSVSGGQGVQTEAFF; CDR3 DNA: TGTGCCAGCAGCGTATCGGGGGGACAGGGAGTGCAAACTGAAGCTTTCTTT
J gene: TRBJ2-7; V gene: TRBV5-1; D gene: -; clone size: -; CDR3 protein: CASSLVQDSYEQYF; CDR3 DNA: TGCGCCAGCAGCTTGGTACAGGACTCCTACGAGCAGTACTTC
J gene: TRBJ2-2; V gene: TRBV9; D gene: -; clone size: once; CDR3 protein: CASSVVPAGGVGTGELFF; CDR3 DNA: TGTGCCAGCAGCGTAGTGCCTGCAGGTGGGGTAGGCACCGGGGAGCTGTTTTTT
J gene: TRBJ1-3; V gene: TRBV4-1; D gene: TRBD1; clone size: -; CDR3 protein: CASARTGGYGAGNTIYF; CDR3 DNA: TGCGCCAGCGCCCGAACAGGGGGCTACGGAGCTGGAAACACCATATATTTT
J gene: TRBJ2-3; V gene: TRBV7-9; D gene: -; clone size: -; CDR3 protein: CASRDSTDTQYF; CDR3 DNA: TGTGCCAGCAGGGACAGCACAGATACGCAGTATTTT
J gene: TRBJ1-1; V gene: TRBV13; D gene: -; clone size: -; CDR3 protein: CASSAGVRGVNTEAFF; CDR3 DNA: TGTGCCAGCAGCGCCGGGGTACGGGGGGTGAACACTGAAGCTTTCTTT
J gene: TRBJ1-1; V gene: TRBV18; D gene: -; clone size: -; CDR3 protein: CASSPAGVNTEAFF; CDR3 DNA: TGTGCCAGCTCACCAGCGGGAGTGAACACTGAAGCTTTCTTT
J gene: TRBJ2-1; V gene: TRBV2; D gene: TRBD1; clone size: -; CDR3 protein: CASRHDRDSNEQFF; CDR3 DNA: TGTGCCAGCAGACACGACAGGGATTCTAATGAGCAGTTCTTC
J gene: TRBJ1-3; V gene: TRBV4-1; D gene: -; clone size: -; CDR3 protein: CASSRDQYRDIGNTIYF; CDR3 DNA: TGCGCCAGCAGCCGAGACCAATACCGGGACATAGGAAACACCATATATTTT
J gene: TRBJ2-1; V gene: TRBV7-9; D gene: TRBD2; clone size: -; CDR3 protein: CASSKVLGTSVREQFF; CDR3 DNA: TGTGCCAGCAGTAAGGTGCTTGGGACTAGTGTAAGGGAGCAGTTCTTC
J gene: TRBJ1-1; V gene: TRBV6-5; D gene: -; clone size: -; CDR3 protein: CASSYSLGQSAFF; CDR3 DNA: TGTGCCAGCAGTTACTCGCTAGGCCAATCGGCTTTCTTT
J gene: TRBJ2-3; V gene: TRBV5-4; D gene: -; clone size: -; CDR3 protein: CASSRPNAGARDTQYF; CDR3 DNA: TGTGCCAGCAGCCGCCCCAACGCGGGGGCAAGAGATACGCAGTATTTT
J gene: TRBJ2-3; V gene: TRBV4-1; D gene: -; clone size: -; CDR3 protein: CASSQVIVADTQYF; CDR3 DNA: TGCGCCAGCAGCCAGGTGATTGTCGCAGATACGCAGTATTTT
J gene: TRBJ1-4; V gene: TRBV6-5; D gene: -; clone size: -; CDR3 protein: CASSFGEKLFF; CDR3 DNA: TGTGCCAGCAGTTTTGGTGAAAAACTGTTTTTT
J gene: TRBJ1-2; V gene: TRBV20-1; D gene: -; clone size: -; CDR3 protein: CSAPAGDGYTF; CDR3 DNA: TGCAGTGCCCCGGCCGGGGATGGCTACACCTTC
J gene: TRBJ2-3; V gene: TRBV7-6; D gene: TRBD2; clone size: -; CDR3 protein: CASSPWGSGGASDTQYF; CDR3 DNA: TGTGCCAGCAGCCCCTGGGGTAGCGGGGGGGCCTCAGATACGCAGTATTTT
J gene: TRBJ1-4; V gene: TRBV4-1; D gene: TRBD1; clone size: -; CDR3 protein: CASSQPRTGGYEKLFF; CDR3 DNA: TGCGCCAGCAGCCAACCCAGGACAGGGGGCTATGAAAAACTGTTTTTT
J gene: TRBJ1-4; V gene: TRBV3-1/TRBV3-2; D gene: TRBD1; clone size: -; CDR3 protein: CASSRVDRGPSEKLFF; CDR3 DNA: TGTGCCAGCAGCCGCGTCGACAGGGGCCCATCTGAAAAACTGTTTTTT
J gene: TRBJ1-1; V gene: TRBV12-3/TRBV12-4; D gene: -; clone size: -; CDR3 protein: CASSFIWNTEAFF; CDR3 DNA: TGTGCCAGCAGTTTCATATGGAACACTGAAGCTTTCTTT
J gene: TRBJ1-2; V gene: TRBV19; D gene: TRBD1; clone size: -; CDR3 protein: CATKTGQGPFYGYTF; CDR3 DNA: TGTGCCACGAAAACGGGACAGGGGCCATTCTATGGCTACACCTTC
J gene: TRBJ2-7; V gene: TRBV13; D gene: TRBD1; clone size: -; CDR3 protein: CASSPPTGTGMFHEQYF; CDR3 DNA: TGTGCCAGCAGCCCTCCGACCGGGACAGGGATGTTCCACGAGCAGTACTTC
J gene: TRBJ2-7; V gene: TRBV18; D gene: -; clone size: once; CDR3 protein: CASQGSDEQYF; CDR3 DNA: TGTGCCAGCCAGGGCTCGGACGAGCAGTACTTC
J gene: TRBJ2-1; V gene: TRBV9; D gene: TRBD1; clone size: -; CDR3 protein: CASSPNPGGPYNEQFF; CDR3 DNA: TGTGCCAGCAGCCCCAACCCAGGGGGTCCCTACAATGAGCAGTTCTTC
J gene: TRBJ1-2; V gene: TRBV12-3/TRBV12-4; D gene: TRBD1; clone size: -; CDR3 protein: CACLDRDYGYTF; CDR3 DNA: TGTGCCTGCCTGGACAGGGACTATGGCTACACCTTC
J gene: TRBJ1-5; V gene: TRBV13; D gene: TRBD1; clone size: -; CDR3 protein: CASSLNRGHDQPQHF; CDR3 DNA: TGTGCCAGCAGCTTAAACAGGGGGCACGATCAGCCCCAGCATTTT
J gene: TRBJ2-2; V gene: TRBV5-1; D gene: -; clone size: -; CDR3 protein: CASRLVEAGELFF; CDR3 DNA: TGCGCCAGCAGACTAGTTGAAGCCGGGGAGCTGTTTTTT
J gene: TRBJ2-1; V gene: TRBV6-5; D gene: TRBD2; clone size: -; CDR3 protein: CASSRTGGAGEQFF; CDR3 DNA: TGTGCCAGCAGCCGAACCGGGGGGGCTGGTGAGCAGTTCTTC
J gene: TRBJ2-3; V gene: TRBV28; D gene: -; clone size: once; CDR3 protein: CATEGTPDTQYF; CDR3 DNA: TGTGCCACCGAGGGTACCCCAGATACGCAGTATTTT